This is a list of T cell receptor beta chains from one sample in a study of T cell responses to AZD1222 COVID-19 vaccine. TCRdb's table, derived via immunoSEQ multiplex PCR, lists solely in-frame clones and lacks some. Among 200,000 to 250,000 clones listed, less than 95% were seen once. The sample here was peripheral blood, taken 28 days after the second dose of the MenACWY control vaccine. The receptors here all came from an adult who received the MenACWY meningococcal vaccine as a control. The CDR3 runs from the conserved cysteine through the conserved F or W. The D gene is left open where the match is weak. Clone size, where shown, is once, few, many, or a class for clones that have expanded.

J | D | size | V | CDR3 | DNA
TRBJ2-1 | - | - | TRBV10-3 | CAISEGTGYGQFF | TGTGCCATCAGTGAGGGAACGGGGTACGGGCAGTTCTTC
TRBJ1-2 | TRBD1 | few | TRBV7-9 | CASTPRDRDGYTF | TGTGCCAGCACCCCCCGGGACAGGGATGGCTACACCTTC
TRBJ2-7 | - | - | TRBV9 | CASSVGGVSYEQYF | TGTGCCAGCAGCGTAGGAGGCGTGTCCTACGAGCAGTACTTC
TRBJ1-1 | TRBD1 | - | TRBV5-4 | CASSLRDRGPEAFF | TGTGCCAGCAGCCTGAGGGACAGGGGGCCTGAAGCTTTCTTT
TRBJ1-4 | - | once | TRBV7-9 | CASSSWDEKLFF | TGTGCCAGCAGCTCGTGGGATGAAAAACTGTTTTTT
TRBJ2-1 | TRBD1 | - | TRBV27 | CASSFRGRNPNEQFF | TGTGCCAGCAGTTTCAGGGGGCGAAATCCCAATGAGCAGTTCTTC
TRBJ1-5 | TRBD1 | - | TRBV5-1 | CASSSGTDSNQPQHF | TGCGCCAGCAGCTCCGGGACAGATAGCAATCAGCCCCAGCATTTT
TRBJ1-1 | TRBD1 | once | TRBV9 | CASSVIQGGTTEAFF | TGTGCCAGCAGCGTAATACAGGGGGGGACCACTGAAGCTTTCTTT
TRBJ2-2 | - | - | TRBV4-1 | CASSQDHGAGELFF | TGCGCCAGCAGCCAAGATCATGGTGCCGGGGAGCTGTTTTTT
TRBJ1-5 | - | once | TRBV30 | CAWSGGQTQHF | TGTGCCTGGAGTGGAGGGCAGACCCAGCATTTT
TRBJ2-1 | - | - | TRBV6-1 | CASSDGPEWDNEQFF | TGTGCCAGCAGTGATGGGCCGGAGTGGGACAATGAGCAGTTCTTC
TRBJ2-6 | - | - | TRBV11-2 | CASSEVLFGANVLTF | TGTGCCAGCAGCGAAGTCTTATTTGGGGCCAACGTCCTGACTTTC
TRBJ1-5 | - | - | TRBV19 | CASTPQGNQPQHF | TGTGCCAGTACCCCCCAAGGTAATCAGCCCCAGCATTTT
TRBJ1-1 | - | - | TRBV28 | CASSLSIGTEAFF | TGTGCCAGCAGTTTATCTATTGGCACTGAAGCTTTCTTT
TRBJ1-2 | TRBD1 | - | TRBV29-1 | CSVDDQGEGYTF | TGCAGCGTTGACGACCAGGGGGAGGGCTACACCTTC
TRBJ1-6 | - | few | TRBV28 | CASKGVISLHF | TGTGCCAGCAAGGGGGTGATATCCCTCCACTTT
TRBJ1-2 | - | - | TRBV3-1/TRBV3-2 | CASSSGTNYGYTF | TGTGCCAGCAGCTCCGGGACAAACTATGGCTACACCTTC
TRBJ2-7 | TRBD2 | once | TRBV29-1 | CSATSGRGSSYEQYF | TGCAGCGCGACTAGCGGGAGGGGAAGCTCCTACGAGCAGTACTTC
TRBJ2-1 | - | - | TRBV27 | CASSSRPHRDEQFF | TGTGCCAGCAGTTCCCGGCCCCATAGGGATGAGCAGTTCTTC
TRBJ1-2 | TRBD1 | - | TRBV12-3/TRBV12-4 | CASSPTGEGYTF | TGTGCCAGCAGCCCGACAGGGGAAGGCTACACCTTC
TRBJ2-1 | TRBD1 | - | TRBV13 | CASSVTGDNEQFF | TGTGCCAGCAGCGTGACAGGGGACAATGAGCAGTTCTTC
TRBJ2-1 | - | - | TRBV20-1 | CSVVPWGEQFF | TGCAGTGTAGTTCCTTGGGGTGAGCAGTTCTTC
TRBJ1-2 | - | few | TRBV12-3/TRBV12-4 | CASTLGGGYGYTF | TGTGCCAGCACCCTAGGGGGGGGCTATGGCTACACCTTC
TRBJ1-6 | TRBD1 | - | TRBV7-6 | CASSYETGTGDYDNSPLHF | TGTGCCAGCAGCTACGAGACCGGGACAGGGGATTACGATAATTCACCCCTCCACTTT
TRBJ1-4 | - | - | TRBV27 | CASSKRSGRVNEKLFF | TGTGCCAGCAGCAAAAGATCAGGCAGGGTTAATGAAAAACTGTTTTTT
TRBJ1-4 | TRBD1 | - | TRBV14 | CASSQEFSGTVNEKLFF | TGTGCCAGCAGCCAAGAGTTTAGCGGGACAGTTAATGAAAAACTGTTTTTT
TRBJ2-1 | TRBD1 | - | TRBV28 | CASQTGQGLIWNEQFF | TGTGCCTCACAGACGGGACAGGGTCTTATCTGGAATGAGCAGTTCTTC
TRBJ2-2 | TRBD2 | few | TRBV4-1 | CASSHGGDFANTGELFF | TGCGCCAGCAGCCATGGGGGGGACTTCGCGAACACCGGGGAGCTGTTTTTT
TRBJ2-2 | TRBD1 | - | TRBV30 | CAWQRTGPGELFF | TGTGCCTGGCAGAGGACAGGGCCCGGGGAGCTGTTTTTT
TRBJ2-7 | - | - | TRBV30 | CAWSVRLAYEQYF | TGTGCCTGGAGTGTACGGCTTGCCTACGAGCAGTACTTC
TRBJ2-7 | - | - | TRBV7-9 | CASSLGQSLQYF | TGTGCCAGCAGCCTAGGACAGTCGCTGCAGTACTTC
TRBJ1-6 | - | - | TRBV4-1 | CASSPREVLNSPLHF | TGCGCCAGCAGCCCGCGGGAGGTTCTAAATTCACCCCTCCACTTT
TRBJ1-1 | TRBD1 | - | TRBV27 | CASKTGFTEAFF | TGTGCCAGCAAGACAGGGTTCACTGAAGCTTTCTTT
TRBJ2-7 | - | - | TRBV4-3 | CASSQDWGERSYEQYF | TGCGCCAGCAGCCAAGATTGGGGGGAGCGGTCCTACGAGCAGTACTTC
TRBJ2-7 | - | - | TRBV5-1 | CASSLEGNYEQYF | TGCGCCAGCAGCTTGGAAGGGAACTACGAGCAGTACTTC